The rows below give T cell receptor beta chains drawn from one sample of a study of cytomegalovirus exposure and HLA in healthy donors. TCRdb's copy holds only in-frame clones and misses some; the assay was immunoSEQ multiplex PCR. The top ten hold roughly 1.5% of the sample, which has 180,000 or so clones, 76% seen once. Sequenced: PBMCs. These receptors all stem from a man between 18 and 35 years old in good health and CMV-seronegative. CDR3s include the opening cysteine and the closing phenylalanine or tryptophan. The order of the fields is D gene, J gene, V gene, clone size, CDR3 DNA, CDR3 protein. The D gene is left open where the match is weak. Clone size is stated in some rows and not others, as once, few, many or a class when expanded.

d_call: TRBD1
j_call: TRBJ1-5
v_call: TRBV27
clone_size: NA
cdr3_nt: TGTGCCAGTCCTTCGAAGCGGGACAGGGGCGACTATAGCAATCAGCCCCAGCATTTT
cdr3_aa: CASPSKRDRGDYSNQPQHF

d_call: NA
j_call: TRBJ2-1
v_call: TRBV18
clone_size: NA
cdr3_nt: TGTGCCAGCTCACCCCCCCGAAGGGTAGCGGTTACCTACAATGAGCAGTTCTTC
cdr3_aa: CASSPPRRVAVTYNEQFF

d_call: NA
j_call: TRBJ2-3
v_call: TRBV2
clone_size: NA
cdr3_nt: TGTGCCAGCAGTGAATTCACGGGTATGGGAGAAGATACGCAGTATTTT
cdr3_aa: CASSEFTGMGEDTQYF

d_call: TRBD1
j_call: TRBJ1-5
v_call: TRBV5-1
clone_size: once
cdr3_nt: TGCGCCAAACACAGGGGGCCCCACCGAGAGGATCAGCCCCAGCATTTT
cdr3_aa: CAKHRGPHREDQPQHF

d_call: NA
j_call: TRBJ1-1
v_call: TRBV14
clone_size: once
cdr3_nt: TGTGCCAGCAGCCAAGTGAGAGGGAACACTGAAGCTTTCTTT
cdr3_aa: CASSQVRGNTEAFF

d_call: NA
j_call: TRBJ2-7
v_call: TRBV18
clone_size: NA
cdr3_nt: TGTGCCAGCTCCCCGGGGTTCTCGAGCTCCTACGAGCAGTACTTC
cdr3_aa: CASSPGFSSSYEQYF

d_call: NA
j_call: TRBJ1-3
v_call: TRBV5-6
clone_size: NA
cdr3_nt: TGTGCCAGCAGCTTGGCCGCAGGGAGAAACACCATATATTTT
cdr3_aa: CASSLAAGRNTIYF

d_call: NA
j_call: TRBJ1-1
v_call: TRBV11-2
clone_size: NA
cdr3_nt: TGTGCCAGCAGCTCCCGGAGGACTGAAGCTTTCTTT
cdr3_aa: CASSSRRTEAFF

d_call: NA
j_call: TRBJ2-7
v_call: TRBV5-6
clone_size: NA
cdr3_nt: TGTGCCAGCAGCTTGGCCGTGGACATGATATACGAGCAGTACTTC
cdr3_aa: CASSLAVDMIYEQYF

d_call: TRBD1
j_call: TRBJ1-2
v_call: TRBV6-5
clone_size: NA
cdr3_nt: TGTGCCAGCACTAGGGACAGGGTTTTTGGCTACACCTTC
cdr3_aa: CASTRDRVFGYTF

d_call: TRBD2
j_call: TRBJ2-7
v_call: TRBV5-1
clone_size: NA
cdr3_nt: TGCGCCAGCAGCGACGGACTAGCGGGAGGGCCACGGTCCTACGAGCAGTACTTC
cdr3_aa: CASSDGLAGGPRSYEQYF

d_call: NA
j_call: TRBJ1-6
v_call: TRBV18
clone_size: few
cdr3_nt: TGTGCCAGCTCCCCGCAAAGGGGGGGGAACAATTCACCCCTCCACTTT
cdr3_aa: CASSPQRGGNNSPLHF

d_call: TRBD2
j_call: TRBJ2-3
v_call: TRBV7-8
clone_size: NA
cdr3_nt: TGTGCCAGCAGCCCCCGGGGTAGCGGGAGGCCCAGCACAGATACGCAGTATTTT
cdr3_aa: CASSPRGSGRPSTDTQYF

d_call: NA
j_call: TRBJ2-7
v_call: TRBV9
clone_size: few
cdr3_nt: TGTGCCAGCAGCGTAAGTGACTGCCAGGGTTGCGACGAGCAGTACTTC
cdr3_aa: CASSVSDCQGCDEQYF

d_call: TRBD2
j_call: TRBJ2-1
v_call: TRBV9
clone_size: NA
cdr3_nt: TGTGCCAGCCGCTCCTTAGCGGGAGGCTACAATGAGCAGTTCTTC
cdr3_aa: CASRSLAGGYNEQFF

d_call: NA
j_call: TRBJ2-1
v_call: TRBV19
clone_size: NA
cdr3_nt: TGTGCCAGTACCCTAGGACAGTCGAGCTCCTACAATGAGCAGTTCTTC
cdr3_aa: CASTLGQSSSYNEQFF

d_call: NA
j_call: TRBJ2-2
v_call: TRBV5-1
clone_size: NA
cdr3_nt: TGCGCCAGCAGCTTGGTTGCGGGGCAGGGCGGGGAGCTGTTTTTT
cdr3_aa: CASSLVAGQGGELFF